This T cell receptor (beta chain) was identified during a study of cytomegalovirus exposure and HLA in healthy donors. Overall study results and limits: Cytomegalovirus status, reportedly, was diagnosed with high specificity and sensitivity by the classifier. Researchers counted around 170 TCR beta chains as cytomegalovirus-associated. The authors confirmed in vitro that three CMV-associated chains were specific for CMV antigens. The majority of TCR sequences were rare, yet some public TCRs appeared in many donors.

About this clone: Its antigen is not known.

Assay: immunoSEQ multiplex PCR; the TCRdb copy retains only in-frame clones and omits some. The top ten hold 12% of the sample, which has about 250,000 clones, 87% seen once. The CDR3 runs to 17 residues. V was clipped by 3 bases and J by 5 bases, with 19 bases between them. Germline-derived CDR1 and CDR2 are SGHTA and FQGNSA. The chain combines TRBV7-2 with TRBJ2-2; D ambiguous. Sequencing input: PBMCs. The TCR originated in a man aged 18 to 29 in good health and CMV-seropositive. Here the CDR3 DNA reads TGTGCCAGCAGCTTTTGGGGTACCGTATCAAGTACCGGGGAGCTGTTTTTT. Residues: CASSFWGTVSSTGELFF.